These T cell receptor beta chains were read from a single sample in a study of radiation and T cells in renal cell carcinoma. This table comes from immunoSEQ multiplex PCR, and its TCRdb copy is limited to in-frame clones, with some not included. The data hold about 90,000 clones, with around 85% observed a single time. The material was blood, obtained from a patient whose treatment included radiotherapy and nephrectomy. The source of these receptors is a man aged 45 to 65 with renal cell carcinoma. The conserved cysteine and the conserved F or W are not part of the CDR3 here.

v_gene	j_gene	CDR3aa
TRBV28	TRBJ2-1	ASSLGRSYNEQF
TRBV14	TRBJ2-7	ASSQIYYEQY
TRBV13	TRBJ1-5	ASSLFGQPQH
TRBV29-1	TRBJ1-1	SGLTEEGFAEAF
TRBV9	TRBJ2-7	ASNLAGLSYEQY
TRBV19	TRBJ2-7	ASSIFGAASYEQY
TRBV11-2	TRBJ1-2	ATSLDANYGYT
TRBV4-3	TRBJ2-7	ASSPGQAGYQNYEQY
TRBV25-1	TRBJ1-1	ASSAPWARNTEAF
TRBV5-1	TRBJ2-3	ASSPGTGSTDTQY
TRBV7-9	TRBJ1-2	ALAGTMVNGYT
TRBV6-1	TRBJ2-1	ASSEFGHGYNEQF
TRBV7-2	TRBJ2-1	ASSFFWPNTYNEQF
TRBV11-2	TRBJ2-2	ASSLVGGHSTGELF
TRBV11-3	TRBJ2-1	ASSYAGTGEYNEQF
TRBV4-1	TRBJ1-2	ASSQEWTLAYGYT
TRBV7-2	TRBJ2-3	ASSVRSSTDTQY
TRBV7-9	TRBJ2-7	ASSFQDLGGEQY
TRBV2	TRBJ2-2	ASSDLRQARTGELF
TRBV14	TRBJ1-6	ASSQGLINSPLH